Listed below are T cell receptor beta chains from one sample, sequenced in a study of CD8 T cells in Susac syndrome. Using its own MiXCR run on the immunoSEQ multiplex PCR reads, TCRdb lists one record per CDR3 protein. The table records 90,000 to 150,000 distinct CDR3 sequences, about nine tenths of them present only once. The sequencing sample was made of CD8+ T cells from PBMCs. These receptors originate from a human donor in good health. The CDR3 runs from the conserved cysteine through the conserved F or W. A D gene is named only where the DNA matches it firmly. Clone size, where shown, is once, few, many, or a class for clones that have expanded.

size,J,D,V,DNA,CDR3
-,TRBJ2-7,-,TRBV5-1,TGCGCCAGCAGCTTGACAGGCCAGAGCTCCTACGAGCAGTACTTC,CASSLTGQSSYEQYF
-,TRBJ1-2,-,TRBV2,TGTGCCAGCAGTGAAAGCCGAGGAGGGGTGACTGGCTACACCTTC,CASSESRGGVTGYTF
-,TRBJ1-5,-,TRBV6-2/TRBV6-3,TGTGCCAGCAGTCGTCCCAAGCCAGATAGCAATCAGCCCCAGCATTTT,CASSRPKPDSNQPQHF
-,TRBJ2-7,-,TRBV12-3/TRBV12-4,TGTGCCAGCAGTTTAGATCGGTACGAGCAGTACTTC,CASSLDRYEQYF
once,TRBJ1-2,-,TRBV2,TGTGCCAGCAGACCGGACTATGGCTACACCTTC,CASRPDYGYTF
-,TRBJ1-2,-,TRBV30,TGTGCCTGGAGTAGCGTGGGACAACTCTACCCTCTCACCTTC,CAWSSVGQLYPLTF
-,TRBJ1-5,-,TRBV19,TGTGCCAGTAGTTCTCAGCATAGCAATCAGCCCCAGCATTTT,CASSSQHSNQPQHF
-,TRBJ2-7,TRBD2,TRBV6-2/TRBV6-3,TGTGCCAGCACTTCGGGACTAGCGGGAGGTTTAAGCTCCTACGAGCAGTACTTC,CASTSGLAGGLSSYEQYF
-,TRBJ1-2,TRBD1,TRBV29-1,TGCAGCGGCGGGACAGGGAATGGCTACACCTTC,CSGGTGNGYTF
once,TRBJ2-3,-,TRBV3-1,TGTGCCAGCAGCCTTCTCGGAGGCGGAACAGATACGCAGTATTTT,CASSLLGGGTDTQYF
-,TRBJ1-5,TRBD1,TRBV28,TGTGCCAGCAGTTTAGGGGGACAGCACAATCAGCCCCAGCATTTT,CASSLGGQHNQPQHF
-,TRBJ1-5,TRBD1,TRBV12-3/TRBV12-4,TGTGCCAGCAGTCTGGACAGGGGCCCAAATCAGCCCCAGCATTTT,CASSLDRGPNQPQHF
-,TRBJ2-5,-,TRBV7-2,TGTGCCAGCAGCCAGCGGCAACCCTTAAGGGAGACCCAGTACTTC,CASSQRQPLRETQYF
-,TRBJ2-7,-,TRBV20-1,TGCAGTGCTAGAGATTCCAGGGGTAACTCCTACGAGCAGTACTTC,CSARDSRGNSYEQYF
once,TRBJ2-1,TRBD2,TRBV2,TGTGCCAGCGGGCCGGGACTAGCGGGAGTCAATGAGCAGTTCTTC,CASGPGLAGVNEQFF
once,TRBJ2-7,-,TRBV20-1,TGCAGTGCTAGAAGACAGGCCGGGGGCGAGCAGTACTTC,CSARRQAGGEQYF
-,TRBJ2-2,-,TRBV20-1,TGCAGTGCTCCCCCCGGGAACACCGGGGAGCTGTTTTTT,CSAPPGNTGELFF
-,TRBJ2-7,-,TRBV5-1,TGCGCCAGCAACCTATCGCCCGGGACCTACGAGCAGTACTTC,CASNLSPGTYEQYF
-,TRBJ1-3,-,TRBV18,TGTGCCAGCTCACTCGACAGCTCTGGAAACACCATATATTTT,CASSLDSSGNTIYF
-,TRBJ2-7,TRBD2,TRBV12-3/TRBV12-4,TGTGCCAGCGGGCGGGGCGGCCAGCGGGGCGAGCAGTACTTC,CASGRGGQRGEQYF
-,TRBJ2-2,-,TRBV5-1,TGCGCCAGCAGCTTGGCCGCAGGACCGATCAACACCGGGGAGCTGTTTTTT,CASSLAAGPINTGELFF
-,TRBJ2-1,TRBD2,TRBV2,TGTGCCAGCAACCGAGCGGGGGGGTATAGTGAGCAGTTCTTC,CASNRAGGYSEQFF
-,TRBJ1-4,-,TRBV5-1,TGCGCCAGCAGCACGGACCTTAATGAAAAACTGTTTTTT,CASSTDLNEKLFF
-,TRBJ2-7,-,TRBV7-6,TGTGCCAGCAGCCAGGGCCAGGAGGTCTACGAGCAGTACTTC,CASSQGQEVYEQYF
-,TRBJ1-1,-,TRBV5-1,TGCGCCAGCAGCTTGGCCGCAGTCACTGAAGCTTTCTTT,CASSLAAVTEAFF
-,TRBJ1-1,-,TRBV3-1,TGTGCCAGCAGCCAAGCGTGGGAGAACACTGAAGCTTTCTTT,CASSQAWENTEAFF
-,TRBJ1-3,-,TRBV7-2,TGTGCCAGCAGCCGGGACATAACCTTTAGCCTTTTCTCTGGAAACACCATATATTTT,CASSRDITFSLFSGNTIYF
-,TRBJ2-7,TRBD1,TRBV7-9,TGTGCCAGCAGCCCGTGGACAGGGGGCGAGCAGTACTTC,CASSPWTGGEQYF
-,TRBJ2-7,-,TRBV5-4,TGTGCCAGCAGCTTCTCGGGCGGCGCGGGAAACTATGGGCAGTACTTC,CASSFSGGAGNYGQYF
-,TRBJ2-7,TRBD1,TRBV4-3,TGCGCCAGCAGCGATGGGACAGGAGGCACCTACGAGCAGTACTTC,CASSDGTGGTYEQYF
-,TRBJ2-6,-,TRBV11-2,TGTGCCAGCAGCTTTCCAGGGGCTGGGGCCAACGTCCTGACTTTC,CASSFPGAGANVLTF
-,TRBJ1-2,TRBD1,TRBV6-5,TGTGCCAGCAGTAAGACAGGGGGCTTTAACTATGGCTACACCTTC,CASSKTGGFNYGYTF
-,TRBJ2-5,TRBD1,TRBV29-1,TGCAGCGCAACAGGGGACCAAGAGACCCAGTACTTC,CSATGDQETQYF
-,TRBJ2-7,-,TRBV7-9,TGTGCCAGCAGCGCGCTCCGGGGAGAGTCCTACGAGCAGTACTTC,CASSALRGESYEQYF